This T cell receptor beta chain was documented in a study of identifying expanded T cells in peripheral blood (dated by TCRdb to between 2017 and 2020). About the investigation overall: Separate aliquots of the same genomic DNA pool were sequenced to produce technical replicates, and four replicates were compared in pairs. Broader findings and caveats from the paper: About 1.1 differentially abundant clones were flagged by the binomial model between technical replicates, whereas about 15 and 19 were flagged over approximately two weeks and four weeks, respectively. Across all healthy-donor time intervals, the beta-binomial model significantly cut both the number of clones called differentially abundant and the false-positive rate. The authors expected that biological variance in healthy repertoires might rise further over much longer intervals, such as months to years. In all healthy donors, the variance in clone template counts between samples taken approximately 15 days apart rose significantly as total template count increased.

V loses 6 bases of germline sequence and J loses 0 bases, and the interval between the two ends is 3 bases. CDR1 and CDR2, looked up from the germline V gene, are SGHTA and FQGTGA. Inclusive of the bounding cysteine and phenylalanine, the CDR3 is 13 residues long. Only CDR3 DNA is held: 39 bases, read in frame from base 1. During the collection period, no infections or other immune events were recorded for the healthy donors. Blood repertoires from healthy donors were used as a training cohort for calibrating time-dependent variance in a beta-binomial model of differential abundance of T-cell clones. The training cohort included 10 or so healthy donors, of whom 3 were female and 7 were male. The donors were between roughly 29 and 65 years old, with an average age of about 40 years. Whole blood from each healthy donor was obtained from a commercial supplier and was collected at three time points 2 to 3 weeks apart. For immunosequencing, genomic DNA was extracted from unsorted whole blood.

The immunoSEQ Assay, which uses bias-controlled multiplex PCR amplification of genomic DNA, was used to profile TCRbeta CDR3 regions. As for how the authors treated the data: To quantify the absolute abundance of each unique TCRbeta CDR3 region, the sequences were collapsed and filtered. Differential abundance was assessed using a binomial (Fisher-equivalent) model and a beta-binomial model in which time-dependent variance fitted from healthy donors was added. Any clone with fewer than 5 combined templates was excluded, and a clone was called differentially abundant if its Benjamini-Hochberg FDR was below 0.01. The form v = (b*log(k)+a)^2 was used to model beta-binomial variance as a function of total template count across the two samples. The table was pulled from immuneACCESS by TCRdb, which kept in-frame rearrangements only. Such tables lose some clones; where checked, under half of the loss comes from unresolved V genes, and the rest has no known cause. V, J and clone size reflect that table, while D and trimming were determined from the DNA. The sample includes tens of thousands of clones, with around 84% observed a single time. 4.5% of the sample goes to the ten largest clones.

This clone was detected only a few times. Its target antigen remains unknown. No quality values exist for individual bases; no much larger clone is one base distant. This clonotype originated in a person aged 18 to 70 in good health. The receptor chain draws on TRBV7-3 and TRBJ2-6; there is no confident call for the D gene. Sequenced material: blood. In nucleotides, the sequence is TGTGCCAGCAGGGACTCTGGGGCCAACGTCCTGACTTTC. Translated, this gives CASRDSGANVLTF.